Below, 10 T cell receptor beta chains from the same sample are listed, as sequenced in a study of cytomegalovirus exposure and HLA in healthy donors. Use of 60 Vbeta and 13 Jbeta primers characterized the PCR. Profiling relied on immunoSEQ multiplex PCR, and the TCRdb table lists in-frame clones only, not all of them. The table lists around 150,000 clones, 65% to 70% of them singletons. The sequenced sample consisted of PBMCs. The source of these receptors is a human donor in good health.

The CDR3 spells CASSLEGLEETQYF. In DNA, the CDR3 is TGTGCCAGTAGTCTTGAGGGCTTGGAAGAGACCCAGTACTTC. This chain connects TRBV19 to TRBJ2-5, with D possibly matching TRBD2 (5 bases). This CDR3 region has 14 residues. The germline V gene has CDR1 LNHDA and CDR2 SQIVND (reference sequence). V gave up 5 bases and J gave up 3 bases, with 13 bases separating them.

V usage is TRBV5-5 and J usage is TRBJ1-5; TRBD1 might be the D (5 bases). Germline V lookup: CDR1 SGHKS, CDR2 YYEKEE (reference sequence). The CDR3 length is 14 residues. Trimming stripped 4 bases from V and 4 bases from J, with 12 bases between. CDR3 coding DNA: TGTGCCAGCAGCCCATGGGGGGGGAATCAGCCCCAGCATTTT. Its translation is CASSPWGGNQPQHF. Complete variable domain (other parts from reference TRBV5-5 and TRBJ1-5): DAGVTQSPTHLIKTRGQQVTLRCSPISGHKSVSWYQQVLGQGPQFIFQYYEKEERGRGNFPDRFSARQFPNYSSELNVNALLLGDSALYLCASSPWGGNQPQHFGDGTRLSIL.

The genes are TRBV18 and TRBJ2-7, with 8 bases aligning to TRBD2. In germline, CDR1 is KGHSH, CDR2 LQKENI. The CDR3 covers 15 residues. The V gene end was trimmed by 0 bases and the J gene end by 7 bases; junction bases not matched to a gene: 8. CDR3 sequence (DNA): TGTGCCAGCTCACCACCGAGTACGGGAGGGGGTGAGCAGTACTTC. Protein sequence: CASSPPSTGGGEQYF. The entire variable domain, with the rest obtained from reference TRBV18 and TRBJ2-7, is as follows: NAGVMQNPRHLVRRRGQEARLRCSPMKGHSHVYWYRQLPEEGLKFMVYLQKENIIDESGMPKERFSAEFPKEGPSILRIQQVVRGDSAAYFCASSPPSTGGGEQYFGPGTRLTVT.

V is TRBV2 and J is TRBJ2-1, with D perhaps TRBD2 (5 bases). The ends were cut back, 6 bases at V and 5 bases at J, with 11 bases in the middle. Germline V gives CDR1 SNHLY, CDR2 FYNNEI. The CDR3 length is 13 residues. As DNA, the CDR3 is TGTGCCAGCAGGGTCGGACTGAACAATGAGCAGTTCTTC. Translation gives CASRVGLNNEQFF.

V usage is TRBV28 and J usage is TRBJ2-3; 10 nucleotides line up with TRBD2. Germline-derived CDR1 and CDR2 are MDHEN and SYDVKM. The CDR3 runs 17 residues. Trimming cost V 7 bases and J 1 base; bases outside gene matches: 11. The CDR3 bases are TGTGCCAGCATGCGGACTAGCGGCGGTCGGGGCACAGATACGCAGTATTTT. This codes for CASMRTSGGRGTDTQYF.

V is TRBV20-1 and J is TRBJ1-1; no clear D. CDR3 length: 11 residues. V was cut by 3 bases and J by 4 bases, with 6 bases left in between. Germline V CDR1 and CDR2: DFQATT, SNEGSKA (reference sequence). CDR3 in amino acids: CSASRFTEAFF. CDR3 in DNA: TGCAGTGCTAGTCGGTTCACTGAAGCTTTCTTT.

This chain uses TRBV5-1 with TRBJ2-3; D might be TRBD2 (5 bases). The CDR3 loop spans 12 amino acids. The V gene's germline CDR1 is SGHRS and CDR2 YFSETQ. Deletions cut 10 bases from V and 3 bases from J, with 12 bases between. The CDR3 here is CAHAGGTDTQYF. The CDR3 nucleotides read TGCGCCCACGCGGGCGGTACAGATACGCAGTATTTT.

This chain links TRBV28 with TRBJ2-3; the match to TRBD1 covers 7 bases. Trimming cost V 2 bases and J 6 bases; bases outside gene matches: 17. The CDR3 covers 18 residues. The germline V gene encodes CDR1 MDHEN and CDR2 SYDVKM. CDR3 nucleotide sequence: TGTGCCAGCAGTTTAGGGGGACAGATAATAACCCTTGCCGATACGCAGTATTTT. Translation: CASSLGGQIITLADTQYF.

The V call is TRBV7-3, the J call TRBJ2-1; D is perhaps TRBD2 (5 bases). The germline V gene encodes CDR1 SGHTA and CDR2 FQGTGA. This CDR3 has 13 residues. Trimming cost V 5 bases and J 7 bases, with 12 bases left between them. The CDR3 reads CASSIAWENEQFF. The DNA for the CDR3 is TGTGCCAGCAGCATCGCATGGGAGAATGAGCAGTTCTTC. Supplemented by reference TRBV7-3 and TRBJ2-1, the full variable domain reads GAGVSQTPSNKVTEKGKYVELRCDPISGHTALYWYRQSLGQGPEFLIYFQGTGAADDSGLPNDRFFAVRPEGSVSTLKIQRTERGDSAVYLCASSIAWENEQFFGPGTRLTVL.

This rearrangement joins TRBV18 to TRBJ2-6; no clear D. CDR3 length equals 14 residues. Germline V gene data show CDR1 as KGHSH and CDR2 as LQKENI. With 3 bases removed from V and 4 bases from J, the gap between germline ends came to 7 bases. This CDR3 reads CASSPSDGANVLTF. In DNA form, the CDR3 reads TGTGCCAGCTCACCGAGCGACGGGGCCAACGTCCTGACTTTC.